Listed below are T cell receptor beta chains from one sample, sequenced in a study of T cell changes during pregnancy in multiple sclerosis. The protocol was immunoSEQ multiplex PCR, while the TCRdb copy is restricted to in-frame clones and leaves out a portion. In the table there are over 50,000 clones, 70% to 90% of which are singletons. Here the sequenced sample was peripheral blood, taken in the first trimester of pregnancy. The source is a female donor in good health, enrolled as a control in a pregnancy study. CDR3s include the opening cysteine and the closing phenylalanine or tryptophan. Fields, in order: CDR3 protein, CDR3 DNA, J gene, CDR3 length, V gene, clone size, D gene. A D gene is named only where the DNA matches it firmly. Expanded clones are given a class, and other clones once, few, many or no size at all.

CASSLAGDRLYGYTF,TGTGCCAGCAGCTTAGCAGGGGACAGACTCTATGGCTACACCTTC,TRBJ1-2,15,TRBV7-2,NA,TRBD1
CASSETGGYEQYF,TGTGCCAGCAGCGAAACAGGGGGCTACGAGCAGTACTTC,TRBJ2-7,13,TRBV27,NA,TRBD1
CASRTGGKGLGETQYF,TGTGCCAGTAGGACAGGGGGCAAGGGTCTGGGCGAGACCCAGTACTTC,TRBJ2-5,16,TRBV19,NA,TRBD1
CAWRVPGQGDYEQYF,TGTGCCTGGAGAGTACCGGGACAGGGGGACTACGAGCAGTACTTC,TRBJ2-7,15,TRBV30,NA,TRBD1
CASRTRGGNQPQHF,TGTGCCAGCAGGACCCGGGGGGGCAATCAGCCCCAGCATTTT,TRBJ1-5,14,TRBV6-5,NA,NA
CASSPSMNTEAFF,TGTGCCAGCTCACCTTCTATGAACACTGAAGCTTTCTTT,TRBJ1-1,13,TRBV18,NA,NA
CATARDTQYF,TGTGCCACCGCGCGTGATACGCAGTATTTT,TRBJ2-3,10,TRBV10-3,NA,NA
CASSVTSGGGYEQYF,TGTGCCAGCAGCGTTACTAGCGGGGGGGGGTACGAGCAGTACTTC,TRBJ2-7,15,TRBV9,NA,TRBD2
CASSVLAGNTEAFF,TGTGCCAGCAGCGTACTAGCCGGGAACACTGAAGCTTTCTTT,TRBJ1-1,14,TRBV9,few,NA
CASSPLEKLFF,TGTGCCAGCAGCCCACTAGAAAAACTGTTTTTT,TRBJ1-4,11,TRBV6-6,NA,NA
CASSSLRNTEAFF,TGTGCCAGCAGCTCCCTTAGGAACACTGAAGCTTTCTTT,TRBJ1-1,13,TRBV11-1,NA,NA
CAWSRGGGNQPQHF,TGTGCCTGGAGTCGGGGAGGGGGCAATCAGCCCCAGCATTTT,TRBJ1-5,14,TRBV30,few,NA
CASSLGVGGTYEQYF,TGCGCCAGCAGCTTGGGGGTCGGGGGGACCTACGAGCAGTACTTC,TRBJ2-7,15,TRBV5-1,NA,TRBD2
CARTNPNPLAGGGDTQYF,TGTGCCAGGACAAACCCCAACCCTCTGGCGGGGGGAGGGGATACGCAGTATTTT,TRBJ2-3,18,TRBV27,NA,TRBD2
CASSYGTPQETQYF,TGTGCCAGCAGCTACGGGACTCCCCAAGAGACCCAGTACTTC,TRBJ2-5,14,TRBV7-9,NA,NA
CASSDRGLGQPQHF,TGTGCCAGCAGCGACAGGGGGCTCGGGCAGCCCCAGCATTTT,TRBJ1-5,14,TRBV7-9,NA,TRBD1
CASSGLQGDYGYTF,TGTGCCAGCAGTGGGCTACAGGGAGACTATGGCTACACCTTC,TRBJ1-2,14,TRBV27,NA,NA
CASSLAGQVNTEAFF,TGTGCCAGCAGCTTGGCGGGACAGGTAAACACTGAAGCTTTCTTT,TRBJ1-1,15,TRBV5-8,NA,TRBD1
CASSIEASFSYEQYF,TGTGCCAGTAGTATAGAGGCTTCCTTTTCCTACGAGCAGTACTTC,TRBJ2-7,15,TRBV19,NA,NA
CASSPPSGSTDTQYF,TGTGCCAGCTCACCACCTAGCGGTAGCACAGATACGCAGTATTTT,TRBJ2-3,15,TRBV18,NA,NA
CASRPTEPYGYTF,TGTGCCAGCAGACCGACAGAGCCCTATGGCTACACCTTC,TRBJ1-2,13,TRBV7-2,NA,NA
CASSYVQDNGYTF,TGTGCCAGCAGTTACGTACAGGATAATGGCTACACCTTC,TRBJ1-2,13,TRBV6-5,NA,NA
CASSHPTSGGIQETQYF,TGCGCCAGCAGCCACCCCACTAGCGGGGGAATCCAAGAGACCCAGTACTTC,TRBJ2-5,17,TRBV4-1,NA,TRBD2
CASSDGQGARSPLHF,TGCGCCAGCAGCGACGGACAGGGGGCTAGGTCACCCCTCCACTTT,TRBJ1-6,15,TRBV4-3,NA,TRBD1
CASSLSRTGNQPQHF,TGTGCCAGCAGTTTATCCAGGACGGGGAATCAGCCCCAGCATTTT,TRBJ1-5,15,TRBV28,once,NA
CASSLNSRRGPHQPQHF,TGTGCCAGCAGTTTAAATTCCAGAAGGGGCCCCCATCAGCCCCAGCATTTT,TRBJ1-5,17,TRBV7-3,NA,NA
CASSYVTGAFYGYTF,TGTGCCAGCAGTTACGTGACAGGAGCTTTCTATGGCTACACCTTC,TRBJ1-2,15,TRBV6-6,few,NA
CASSFTTGSNQPQHF,TGCGCCAGCAGCTTTACGACGGGAAGCAATCAGCCCCAGCATTTT,TRBJ1-5,15,TRBV5-1,NA,NA
CAISEGGARAEAFF,TGTGCCATCAGTGAGGGGGGGGCGCGGGCTGAAGCTTTCTTT,TRBJ1-1,14,TRBV10-3,NA,NA
CAWSVGQGHQPQHF,TGTGCCTGGAGTGTCGGACAGGGCCATCAGCCCCAGCATTTT,TRBJ1-5,14,TRBV30,NA,TRBD1
CASSGRRGEEKLFF,TGTGCCAGCAGTGGGAGGAGGGGAGAAGAAAAACTGTTTTTT,TRBJ1-4,14,TRBV2,NA,NA
CASSYRGGNEQYF,TGTGCCAGCAGTTACAGGGGAGGAAACGAGCAGTACTTC,TRBJ2-7,13,TRBV2,NA,NA
CASSAQIMGNQPQHF,TGTGCCAGCAGTGCACAGATTATGGGCAATCAGCCCCAGCATTTT,TRBJ1-5,15,TRBV2,once,NA
CASSSPGDYGYTF,TGTGCCAGCAGCTCACCAGGGGACTATGGCTACACCTTC,TRBJ1-2,13,TRBV5-6,NA,NA
CASSVPTSGKETQYF,TGTGCCAGCAGCGTACCGACTAGCGGTAAAGAGACCCAGTACTTC,TRBJ2-5,15,TRBV9,NA,TRBD2
CASSPTGLAGGRYNEQFF,TGTGCCAGTAGTCCCACGGGACTAGCGGGGGGCAGGTACAATGAGCAGTTCTTC,TRBJ2-1,18,TRBV19,NA,TRBD2
CASSPDRNQETQYF,TGTGCCAGCAGCCCCGACAGAAACCAAGAGACCCAGTACTTC,TRBJ2-5,14,TRBV7-2,NA,NA
CAVGSSGANVLTF,TGTGCGGTGGGGAGCTCTGGGGCCAACGTCCTGACTTTC,TRBJ2-6,13,TRBV30,NA,NA
CSVQGLNEQFF,TGCAGCGTTCAGGGTTTAAATGAGCAGTTCTTC,TRBJ2-1,11,TRBV29-1,once,NA
CASSLGTGGSEQYF,TGTGCCAGCAGCTTAGGGACAGGGGGTTCCGAGCAGTACTTC,TRBJ2-7,14,TRBV7-9,NA,TRBD1
CASSSPQDRLITYGYTF,TGTGCCAGCAGCTCTCCCCAAGACAGGCTTATTACTTATGGCTACACCTTC,TRBJ1-2,17,TRBV7-2,NA,NA
CASSARTLTGELFF,TGTGCCAGCAGCGCGAGGACACTCACCGGGGAGCTGTTTTTT,TRBJ2-2,14,TRBV9,NA,NA
CASTTSGGAETQYF,TGTGCCAGCACCACTAGCGGGGGGGCCGAGACCCAGTACTTC,TRBJ2-5,14,TRBV2,NA,TRBD2
CATAGSSGNTIYF,TGTGCCACCGCCGGGAGCTCTGGAAACACCATATATTTT,TRBJ1-3,13,TRBV10-3,NA,NA
CASIRDRDHEQYF,TGTGCCAGCATCCGGGACAGGGACCACGAGCAGTACTTC,TRBJ2-7,13,TRBV2,NA,TRBD1
CASSSRGFGETQYF,TGTGCTAGCAGTTCTCGGGGATTTGGGGAGACCCAGTACTTC,TRBJ2-5,14,TRBV7-7,NA,NA
CASSLINSLGTGELFF,TGTGCCAGCAGCCTAATAAACTCCCTCGGCACCGGGGAGCTGTTTTTT,TRBJ2-2,16,TRBV5-4,once,NA
CASSLGSGVAKNIQYF,TGTGCCAGCAGCTTGGGGTCGGGGGTAGCCAAAAACATTCAGTACTTC,TRBJ2-4,16,TRBV7-9,NA,NA
CASSQMTTGTETQYF,TGTGCCAGCAGCCAGATGACGACAGGGACGGAGACCCAGTACTTC,TRBJ2-5,15,TRBV7-9,NA,TRBD1
CASSSGQPQGPQHF,TGTGCCAGCAGCTCGGGACAGCCTCAAGGGCCCCAGCATTTT,TRBJ1-5,14,TRBV7-6,once,TRBD1
CASSSQGSDEQFF,TGCGCCAGCAGCTCGCAGGGATCGGATGAGCAGTTCTTC,TRBJ2-1,13,TRBV5-1,NA,NA
CASSSVGQGGEQYF,TGTGCCAGCAGTTCGGTTGGACAGGGGGGCGAGCAGTACTTC,TRBJ2-7,14,TRBV2,NA,TRBD1
CASSLRTGGLGTSGNTIYF,TGCGCCAGCAGCCTCCGGACAGGGGGCTTGGGAACCTCTGGAAACACCATATATTTT,TRBJ1-3,19,TRBV4-3,once,TRBD1